The present T cell receptor (beta chain) was sequenced within a study of CD8+ T cells in alopecia areata. Following extraction, RNA underwent reverse transcription to cDNA, which served as the sequencing template. TCRdb keeps only in-frame clones here, not all; method: immunoSEQ multiplex PCR. The table lists 98,000 or so clones, around 59% of them singletons, with 20% to 25% in the top ten. PBMC-derived CD4+ and CD8+ T cells were sorted. Study observations and caveats: Scalp repertoires also include resident alphabeta T cells from normal skin. The study found TCR sharing across patients less clear than in mice, possibly for HLA reasons. Higher clonality and more expanded CD8+ clones appeared in lesional than normal scalp.

This clone appeared once. Its antigen is still unknown. CDR1 is MDHEN, CDR2 SYDVKM, per germline. V was clipped by 5 bases and J by 5 bases, with 30 bases between them. This CDR3 has 19 amino acids. The chain combines TRBV28 with TRBJ2-5, with D possibly being TRBD1 (5 bases). The clonotype was recovered from a human donor in good health. The sequenced material came from CD8+ T cells sorted from blood. DNA of the CDR3: TGTGCCAGCAGTCCTCAAAGGTGGCAGTCGGTTAAGGGGTCGGAGACCCAGTACTTC. It codes for CASSPQRWQSVKGSETQYF.